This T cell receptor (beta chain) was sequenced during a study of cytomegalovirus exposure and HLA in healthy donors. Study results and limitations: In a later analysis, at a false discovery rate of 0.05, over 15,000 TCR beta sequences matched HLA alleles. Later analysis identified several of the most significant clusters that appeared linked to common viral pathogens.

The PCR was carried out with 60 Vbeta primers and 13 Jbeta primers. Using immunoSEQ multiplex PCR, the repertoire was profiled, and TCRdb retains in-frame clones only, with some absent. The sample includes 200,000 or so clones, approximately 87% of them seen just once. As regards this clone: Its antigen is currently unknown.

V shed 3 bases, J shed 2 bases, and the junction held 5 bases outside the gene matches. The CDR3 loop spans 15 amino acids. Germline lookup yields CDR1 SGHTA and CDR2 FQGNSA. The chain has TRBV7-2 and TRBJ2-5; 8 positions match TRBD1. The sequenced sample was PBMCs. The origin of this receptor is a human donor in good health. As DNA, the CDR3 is TGTGCCAGCAGCTTCGGCAGGGGGCATCAAGAGACCCAGTACTTC. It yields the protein CASSFGRGHQETQYF.